The next 13 T cell receptor beta chains were all read from a single sample in a study of blood T cell repertoires in COVID-19. Using immunoSEQ multiplex PCR, the repertoire was profiled, and TCRdb retains in-frame clones only, with some absent. Of about 260,000 clones listed, around four fifths are singletons. The specimen was peripheral blood. These TCRs come from a woman between 50 and 59 years old who had recovered from COVID-19.

The V and J genes are TRBV7-2 and TRBJ2-3; 14 nucleotides agree with TRBD2. Looked up from germline, CDR1 is SGHTA and CDR2 is FQGNSA. V gave up 5 bases and J gave up 4 bases; unmatched junction bases: 5. The CDR3 is 16 residues long. In nucleotides, the CDR3 is TGTGCCAGCAGCCCGCGACTAGCGGGGGGGGCAGATACGCAGTATTTT. It translates to CASSPRLAGGADTQYF.

The chain links TRBV6-2 or TRBV6-3 to TRBJ2-1; TRBD1 matches at 7 bases. The germline CDR1 and CDR2 sequences are MNHEY and SVGEGT. V was clipped by 1 base and J by 10 bases; unmatched bases: 10. The CDR3 contains 15 residues. CDR3 protein: CASSYFWGLGGEQFF. The CDR3 nucleotides are TGTGCCAGCAGTTACTTTTGGGGTTTAGGGGGCGAGCAGTTCTTC.

The chain has TRBV7-6 and TRBJ2-5; 7 nucleotides align to TRBD2. Germline values: CDR1 SGHVS, CDR2 FNYEAQ. The CDR3 spans 14 residues. Losses at the gene ends were 5 bases for V and 5 bases for J; bases not matched to a gene: 8. The CDR3 reads CASSPLTSFETQYF. The CDR3 region has the DNA TGTGCCAGCAGCCCCCTGACTAGCTTCGAGACCCAGTACTTC.

In this sample, this clone turned up once. V and J are TRBV29-1 and TRBJ1-1; 7 nucleotides align to TRBD1. This CDR3 contains 13 residues. CDR1 is SQVTM and CDR2 is ANQGSEA in the germline V gene. The V gene end was trimmed by 7 bases and the J gene end by 4 bases; junction bases not matched to a gene: 9. The chain's CDR3 is CSAARQGPTEAFF. In nucleotides, the CDR3 is TGCAGCGCCGCCCGACAGGGCCCCACTGAAGCTTTCTTT.

V and J are TRBV9 and TRBJ1-6, with a possible D match to TRBD1 (5 bases). The germline V and J ends were trimmed by 3 bases and 4 bases, with 14 bases remaining between them. The CDR3 contains 16 residues. Germline V gene data show CDR1 as SGDLS and CDR2 as YYNGEE. The DNA for the CDR3 is TGTGCCAGCAGCGACGCCGCAGGGATTTATAATTCACCCCTCCACTTT. It yields the protein CASSDAAGIYNSPLHF.

The CDR3 DNA reads TGTGCCAGCAACCCGAGGGGAGGGAATTACGAGCAGTACTTC. It yields the protein CASNPRGGNYEQYF. The chain couples TRBV6-5 to TRBJ2-7, with TRBD2 identical over 7 bases. CDR1 is MNHEY, CDR2 SVGAGI, per germline. With 7 bases clipped from V and 4 bases from J, the junction kept 10 bases outside the gene matches. This CDR3 is built from 14 residues.

CDR3 DNA sequence: TGTGCCAGCCAAATCCAGGGTGTAGCCACTGAAGCTTTCTTT. Its protein is CASQIQGVATEAFF. This sequence joins TRBV6-5 and TRBJ1-1, with TRBD1 as a possible D gene (5 bases). Per germline, CDR1 MNHEY and CDR2 SVGAGI. V was shortened by 8 bases and J by 4 bases, with 17 bases between the two germline ends. The CDR3 length is 14 residues.

The chain recombines TRBV10-3 with TRBJ2-5; 8 bases agree with TRBD1. With V trimmed by 6 bases and J by 0 bases, 6 bases remained unmatched. CDR3 size: 15 residues. Germline assignment: CDR1 ENHRY and CDR2 SYGVKD. CDR3 DNA sequence: TGTGCCATCAGACCGGGACAGGCGAACCAAGAGACCCAGTACTTC. Protein sequence: CAIRPGQANQETQYF.

V gene TRBV6-1 combines with J gene TRBJ2-5, with 9 bases fitting TRBD2. The CDR3 consists of 16 residues. Germline V lookup: CDR1 MNHNS, CDR2 SASEGT. The J segment lost 1 base and the V segment lost 4 bases, leaving 7 bases of the junction unmatched. CDR3 bases: TGTGCCAGCAGTGCGGCGGGGCGGGGGGGCCAAGAGACCCAGTACTTC. This codes for CASSAAGRGGQETQYF.

This clone was seen only once. The chain joins TRBV5-4 to TRBJ2-7; D perhaps matches TRBD1 (6 bases). Trimming removed 4 bases from V and 3 bases from J, with 11 bases in between. Per germline, CDR1 SGHNT and CDR2 YYREEE (reference sequence). The CDR3 has 13 amino acids. CDR3 protein: CASSQTGSYEQYF. CDR3 DNA sequence: TGTGCCAGCAGCCAAACAGGGAGCTACGAGCAGTACTTC.

The chain carries TRBV18 and TRBJ2-3, with 9 bases identical to TRBD2. From germline, CDR1 is KGHSH and CDR2 LQKENI. Trimming removed 5 bases from V and 4 bases from J; junction bases left unmatched: 7. This CDR3 spans 15 amino acids. CDR3 protein: CASSMPSGVPDTQYF. The CDR3, as DNA: TGTGCCAGCTCAATGCCTAGCGGGGTCCCAGATACGCAGTATTTT.

This chain uses TRBV29-1 with TRBJ2-4, with D possibly TRBD2 on 5 matching bases. This CDR3 has 12 residues. Germline values: CDR1 SQVTM, CDR2 ANQGSEA. Trimming removed 6 bases from V and 7 bases from J, with 13 bases in between. In DNA, the CDR3 is TGCAGCGTGCAACGCTCGGGGAACATTCAGTACTTC. This gives the protein CSVQRSGNIQYF.

V gene TRBV11-2 combines with J gene TRBJ2-2, with 10 bases identical to TRBD2. The CDR3 spans 15 residues. Per the germline V gene, CDR1 is SGHAT and CDR2 is FQNNGV. The trim removed 7 bases at V and 2 bases at J, leaving 4 bases unmatched. The CDR3 protein is CASILAGLNTGELFF. The CDR3 bases are TGTGCCAGCATACTAGCGGGATTAAACACCGGGGAGCTGTTTTTT.